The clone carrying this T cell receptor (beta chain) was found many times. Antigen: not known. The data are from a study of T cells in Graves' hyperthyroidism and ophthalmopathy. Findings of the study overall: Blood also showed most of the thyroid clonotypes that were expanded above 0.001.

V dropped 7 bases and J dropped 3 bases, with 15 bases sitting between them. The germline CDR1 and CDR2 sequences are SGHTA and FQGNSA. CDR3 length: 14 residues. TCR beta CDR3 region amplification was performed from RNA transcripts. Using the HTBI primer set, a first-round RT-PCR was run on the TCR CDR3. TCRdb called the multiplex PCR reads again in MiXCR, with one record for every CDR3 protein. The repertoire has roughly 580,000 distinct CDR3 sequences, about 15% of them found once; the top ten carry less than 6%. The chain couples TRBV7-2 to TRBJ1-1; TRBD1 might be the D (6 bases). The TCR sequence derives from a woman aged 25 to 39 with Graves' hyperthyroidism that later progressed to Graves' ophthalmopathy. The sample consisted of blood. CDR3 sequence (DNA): TGTGCCAGCAACCTACAGGGAAGGGACACTGAAGCTTTCTTT. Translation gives CASNLQGRDTEAFF.